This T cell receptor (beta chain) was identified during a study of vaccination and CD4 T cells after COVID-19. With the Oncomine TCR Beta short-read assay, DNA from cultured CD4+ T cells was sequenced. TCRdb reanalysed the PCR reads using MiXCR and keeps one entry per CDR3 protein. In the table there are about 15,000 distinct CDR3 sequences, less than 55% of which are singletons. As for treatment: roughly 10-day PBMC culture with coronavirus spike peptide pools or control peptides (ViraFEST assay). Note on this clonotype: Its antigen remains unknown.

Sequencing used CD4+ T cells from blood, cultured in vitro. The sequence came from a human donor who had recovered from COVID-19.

CDR3 sequence: CASEGALGNEQFF. CDR3 bases: TGTGCCAGTGAAGGGGCCTTGGGCAATGAGCAGTTCTTC. This rearrangement joins TRBV19 to TRBJ2-1; possible D gene TRBD1, 5 bases. The CDR3 is 13 residues long. V lost 8 bases and J 6 bases, leaving 14 bases between the germline ends. CDR1 is LNHDA, CDR2 SQIVND, per germline (reference sequence).